This T cell receptor beta chain was found in a study of control samples from healthy donors and cancer patients. J was trimmed by 7 bases and V by 4 bases; bases with no gene match: 13. The germline V gene encodes CDR1 LGHNA and CDR2 YSLEER. The CDR3 length is 17 residues. Produced via immunoSEQ multiplex PCR; TCRdb's table is partial and in-frame only. The data hold tens of thousands of clones, with around 94% observed a single time. The sequencing input was blood. The receptor was isolated from a man aged 25-40 years in good health. The chain couples TRBV4-3 to TRBJ2-3; 11 bases align to TRBD2. CDR3 in amino acids: CASSPPPASGGLYTQYF. The CDR3 bases are TGCGCCAGCAGCCCCCCCCCGGCTAGCGGGGGGTTATATACGCAGTATTTT.